This T cell receptor beta chain was recorded in a study of identical twins. Findings of the study overall: Twin pairs had excess sharing that was weaker in beta out-of-frame sequences. Models, which agreed with sharing between unrelated individuals, nonetheless underestimated the out-of-frame TCR alpha sharing seen in monozygotic twins.

A universal primer site was added by template switching, and unique molecular identifiers were carried by the cDNA. TCRdb itself ran the 5' RACE reads through MiXCR, one entry per CDR3 protein. The sample holds about 1.7 million distinct CDR3 sequences, 25% to 35% seen once. This CDR3 region has 15 residues. V was trimmed by 5 bases and J by 7 bases, leaving 16 bases between them. Germline V gene data show CDR1 as SGHRS and CDR2 as YFSETQ. Turning to this clonotype: What it binds is unknown.

The donors were all healthy and Caucasian. This TCR was recovered from a newborn girl in good health. This chain connects TRBV5-1 to TRBJ1-6; weak D call: TRBD1 (6 bases). Sequencing was carried out using cord blood. This chain's CDR3 is CASSRDRLWNSPLHF. CDR3 sequence (DNA): TGCGCCAGCAGTCGCGACAGGCTTTGGAATTCACCCCTCCACTTT.